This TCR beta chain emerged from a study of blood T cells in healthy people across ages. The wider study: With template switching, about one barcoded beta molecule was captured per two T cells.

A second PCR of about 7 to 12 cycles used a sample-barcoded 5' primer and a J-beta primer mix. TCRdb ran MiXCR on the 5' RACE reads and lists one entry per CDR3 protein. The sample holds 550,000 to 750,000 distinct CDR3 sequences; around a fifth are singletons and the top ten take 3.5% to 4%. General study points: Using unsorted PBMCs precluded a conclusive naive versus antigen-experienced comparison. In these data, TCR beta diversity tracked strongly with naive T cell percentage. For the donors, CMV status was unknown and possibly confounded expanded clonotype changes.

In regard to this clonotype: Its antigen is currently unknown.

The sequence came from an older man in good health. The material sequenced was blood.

Here the CDR3 reads CASSLQGTGTDTQYF. The CDR3 nucleotides are TGTGCCAGTAGTCTACAGGGGACCGGCACAGATACGCAGTATTTT. The chain is built from TRBV19 and TRBJ2-3, with 7 bases that match TRBD1. Germline V lookup: CDR1 LNHDA, CDR2 SQIVND (reference sequence). This CDR3 region has 15 residues. Losses at the gene ends were 5 bases for V and 1 base for J; bases not matched to a gene: 6.